Listed below are T cell receptor beta chains from one sample, sequenced in a study of T cell responses to AZD1222 COVID-19 vaccine. Clones were sequenced by immunoSEQ multiplex PCR, and TCRdb holds only the in-frame ones, with some missing. This table has approximately 120,000 clones, about 91% appearing once. The sample consisted of peripheral blood, taken on day 0 of AZD1222 vaccination. These receptors originate from an adult in good health. CDR3s include the opening cysteine and the closing phenylalanine or tryptophan. The D gene is left open where the match is weak. The size of a clone is reported for some rows only, either as once, few or many, or as a class for expanded clones.

CDR3aa	CDR3nt	j_gene	v_gene	d_gene	abundance
CASSQTGGNQPQHF	TGCGCCAGCAGCCAGACGGGGGGCAATCAGCCCCAGCATTTT	TRBJ1-5	TRBV5-1	NA	once
CASSLTAGLGGYTF	TGTGCCAGCAGCTTAACCGCAGGGCTGGGGGGCTACACCTTC	TRBJ1-2	TRBV7-3	NA	NA
CASSPWGSGGSYEQYF	TGTGCCAGCAGCCCCTGGGGTAGCGGGGGCTCCTACGAGCAGTACTTC	TRBJ2-7	TRBV7-6	TRBD2	NA
CSVFGIQGADTQYF	TGCAGCGTTTTCGGGATACAGGGGGCAGATACGCAGTATTTT	TRBJ2-3	TRBV29-1	TRBD1	NA
CASSFGGYTEAFF	TGTGCCAGCAGCTTTGGAGGGTACACTGAAGCTTTCTTT	TRBJ1-1	TRBV12-1	NA	NA
CASSFGLGTYEQYF	TGTGCCAGCAGTTTTGGTTTAGGGACCTACGAGCAGTACTTC	TRBJ2-7	TRBV27	NA	NA
CASSPDRGPYEQYF	TGTGCCAGCAGCCCTGACAGAGGGCCTTACGAGCAGTACTTC	TRBJ2-7	TRBV7-2	NA	NA
CASSLRTVYQETQYF	TGTGCCAGCAGCCTCCGGACAGTGTACCAAGAGACCCAGTACTTC	TRBJ2-5	TRBV7-8	NA	NA
CAISESTENTEAFF	TGTGCCATCAGTGAGTCGACAGAGAACACTGAAGCTTTCTTT	TRBJ1-1	TRBV10-3	NA	once
CASSQRGVGGHGYTF	TGTGCCAGCAGCCAAAGGGGTGTAGGGGGCCATGGCTACACCTTC	TRBJ1-2	TRBV7-9	TRBD1	NA
CASTKDRGATDTQYF	TGCGCCAGCACAAAAGACAGGGGGGCCACAGATACGCAGTATTTT	TRBJ2-3	TRBV5-1	TRBD1	NA
CASSPRDRDGYTF	TGTGCCAGCAGTCCCCGGGACCGTGATGGCTACACCTTC	TRBJ1-2	TRBV6-2/TRBV6-3	NA	NA
CASRESAEQYF	TGTGCCAGTAGGGAGAGTGCCGAGCAGTACTTC	TRBJ2-7	TRBV19	NA	NA
CASSVARVNSPLHF	TGTGCCAGCAGTGTGGCCAGGGTTAATTCACCCCTCCACTTT	TRBJ1-6	TRBV2	NA	NA
CASSQGAPSTDTQYF	TGCGCCAGCAGCCAAGGGGCTCCTAGCACAGATACGCAGTATTTT	TRBJ2-3	TRBV4-3	NA	NA
CASSWARTSGLDTQYF	TGTGCCAGCAGCTGGGCCCGGACTAGCGGCCTGGATACGCAGTATTTT	TRBJ2-3	TRBV7-8	TRBD2	NA
CASRNRDPGYTF	TGTGCCAGCAGAAACAGGGATCCTGGCTACACCTTC	TRBJ1-2	TRBV2	NA	once
CASSQVYVSYGYTF	TGCGCCAGCAGCCAAGTATATGTCAGCTATGGCTACACCTTC	TRBJ1-2	TRBV4-1	NA	NA
CASSPLDRVPEAFF	TGTGCCAGTAGTCCCTTGGACAGGGTGCCTGAAGCTTTCTTT	TRBJ1-1	TRBV19	TRBD1	NA
CASLSRRQETQYF	TGTGCCAGCTTAAGTAGAAGACAAGAGACCCAGTACTTC	TRBJ2-5	TRBV6-5	NA	NA
CASSPTGQGPFGTQYF	TGTGCCAGTAGTCCTACGGGGCAGGGCCCCTTTGGGACCCAGTACTTC	TRBJ2-5	TRBV19	NA	NA
CASSEGGWDTQYF	TGTGCCAGCAGTGAAGGGGGGTGGGATACGCAGTATTTT	TRBJ2-3	TRBV2	NA	once
CASSEGDQPQHF	TGTGCCAGCAGTGAGGGAGATCAGCCCCAGCATTTT	TRBJ1-5	TRBV6-2/TRBV6-3	NA	NA
CASRGTLNTEAFF	TGTGCCAGCAGAGGGACCTTAAACACTGAAGCTTTCTTT	TRBJ1-1	TRBV6-6	NA	once
CASSLDPGNTIYF	TGTGCCAGCAGCTTAGACCCTGGAAACACCATATATTTT	TRBJ1-3	TRBV7-2	NA	NA
CASSYDRRWLEQYF	TGTGCCAGCAGTTACGACCGAAGATGGCTCGAGCAGTACTTC	TRBJ2-7	TRBV6-5	NA	NA
CASSLLQGSEAFF	TGTGCCAGCAGCCTCCTACAGGGGTCTGAAGCTTTCTTT	TRBJ1-1	TRBV3-1/TRBV3-2	TRBD1	NA
CASSLGQGGDSPLHF	TGTGCCAGCAGCTTAGGACAGGGGGGGGATTCACCCCTCCACTTT	TRBJ1-6	TRBV7-6	TRBD1	NA
CASSDTAQGQPQHF	TGTGCCAGCAGTGATACAGCCCAGGGACAGCCCCAGCATTTT	TRBJ1-5	TRBV2	NA	NA
CASSLGLPYEQFF	TGTGCCAGCAGTTTAGGGTTGCCTTATGAGCAGTTCTTC	TRBJ2-1	TRBV12-3/TRBV12-4	NA	few
CASSVMDYGYTF	TGTGCCAGCTCCGTCATGGACTATGGCTACACCTTC	TRBJ1-2	TRBV18	NA	NA
CASSQDGAGMNTIYF	TGTGCCAGCAGCCAAGACGGCGCGGGTATGAACACCATATATTTT	TRBJ1-3	TRBV4-2	NA	NA
CASRPPGQGRNTIYF	TGTGCCAGTAGGCCTCCGGGACAGGGAAGAAACACCATATATTTT	TRBJ1-3	TRBV19	TRBD1	NA